The count of the clone carrying this T cell receptor beta chain is one. The V and J ends lost 2 bases and 0 bases respectively, with 11 bases between them. The germline V gene has CDR1 MNHNS and CDR2 SASEGT. The CDR3 extends over 16 amino acids. The data were obtained in a study of blood T cell repertoires in COVID-19. The table came from immunoSEQ multiplex PCR; TCRdb's copy has only in-frame clones and leaves some out. The sample records under 150,000 clones, 75% to 90% being singletons. V is TRBV6-1 and J is TRBJ1-5; a weak D match, TRBD1 (6 bases). Source material: peripheral blood. The receptor was isolated from a woman in her thirties or forties with acute or convalescent COVID-19. CDR3 sequence (DNA): TGTGCCAGCAGTGAACGCAGGGGCCTTAGCAATCAGCCCCAGCATTTT. Protein: CASSERRGLSNQPQHF.